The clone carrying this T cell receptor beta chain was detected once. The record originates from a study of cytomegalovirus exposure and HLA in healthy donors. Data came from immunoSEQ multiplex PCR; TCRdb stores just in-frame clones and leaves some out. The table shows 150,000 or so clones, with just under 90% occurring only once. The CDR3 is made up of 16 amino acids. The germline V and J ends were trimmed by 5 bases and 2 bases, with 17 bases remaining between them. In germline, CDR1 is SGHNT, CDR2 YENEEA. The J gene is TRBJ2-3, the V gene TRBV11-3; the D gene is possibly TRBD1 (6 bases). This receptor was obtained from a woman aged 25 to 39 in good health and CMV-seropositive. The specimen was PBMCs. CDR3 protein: CASSMGSGTNTDTQYF. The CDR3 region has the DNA TGTGCCAGCAGCATGGGGTCCGGGACAAACACAGATACGCAGTATTTT.